A selection of T cell receptor beta chains follows, all from one sample in a study of blood T cell repertoires in COVID-19. Clones were sequenced by immunoSEQ multiplex PCR, and TCRdb holds only the in-frame ones, with some missing. The table records roughly 440,000 clones, 88% of them present only once. Sequencing was done on a sample of peripheral blood. These receptors were collected from a woman between 45 and 60 years old with COVID-19, enrolled during active disease. The CDR3 runs from the conserved cysteine through the conserved F or W.

>TRBV4-1|TRBJ2-3|15
CASSQGSGGRNTQYF
>TRBV13|TRBJ1-2|14
CASSLEAGGYGYTF
>TRBV7-9|TRBJ1-3|12
CASTERTDTIYF
>TRBV7-2|TRBJ2-2|15
CASSPTGGLLGELFF
>TRBV30|TRBJ1-5|17
CAWSLGVGAYSNQPQHF
>TRBV6-5|TRBJ2-4|15
CASRTGYGPKNIQYF
>TRBV28|TRBJ1-2|13
CASLRGTAYGYTF
>TRBV5-6|TRBJ2-7|14
CASSFSGVDYEQYF
>TRBV7-2|TRBJ2-3|15
CASSLESSSTDTQYF
>TRBV18|TRBJ1-4|14
CASSPEAASKKLFF
>TRBV2|TRBJ1-1|15
CASRRTGGENTEAFF
>TRBV2|TRBJ1-5|15
CASSEYRGSNQPQHF
>TRBV5-1|TRBJ2-5|13
CASSGQSQETQYF
>TRBV6-1|TRBJ1-5|14
CASSERGGWQPQHF
>TRBV5-6|TRBJ2-1|13
CASRYSSGGEQFF
>TRBV7-2|TRBJ1-2|15
CASSSYRGTNYGYTF
>TRBV18|TRBJ1-2|13
CASSSWSPDGYTF
>TRBV4-1|TRBJ2-1|16
CASSPAPRGGRNEQFF
>TRBV18|TRBJ2-6|15
CASSPQGAGANVLTF
>TRBV24-1|TRBJ2-3|14
CATSDRQGSDTQYF